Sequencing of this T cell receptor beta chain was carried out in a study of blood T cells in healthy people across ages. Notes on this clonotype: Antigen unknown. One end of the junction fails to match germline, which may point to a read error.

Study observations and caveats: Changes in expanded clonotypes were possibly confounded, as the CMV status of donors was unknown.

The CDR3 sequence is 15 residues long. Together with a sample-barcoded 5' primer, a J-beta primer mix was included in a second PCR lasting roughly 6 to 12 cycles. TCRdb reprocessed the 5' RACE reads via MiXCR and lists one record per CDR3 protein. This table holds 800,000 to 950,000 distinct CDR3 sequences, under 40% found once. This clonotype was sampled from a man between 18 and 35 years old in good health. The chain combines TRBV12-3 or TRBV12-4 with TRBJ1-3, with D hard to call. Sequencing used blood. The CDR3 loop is CTSSFGGLSGNTIYF. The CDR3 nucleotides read TGTACCAGCAGTTTCGGAGGACTCTCTGGAAACACCATATATTTT.